This TCR beta chain was obtained from a study of graft-versus-host responses after intestinal transplantation. This clone has just a few counts. The germline V gene encodes CDR1 MNHEY and CDR2 SMNVEV (reference sequence). V lost 6 bases and J 9 bases, leaving 12 bases between the germline ends. The CDR3 is 12 residues long. Libraries were prepared by immunoSEQ multiplex PCR; TCRdb keeps only in-frame clonotypes and omits some of them. The table records about 19,000 clones, approximately 80% of them present only once. Here the sequenced sample was PBMCs, taken 14 days after transplant. This receptor was obtained from a human patient who received an intestinal transplant, so some T cells may come from the graft donor. The V call is TRBV27, the J call TRBJ2-1; D is perhaps TRBD1 (6 bases). This chain's CDR3 is CASSPGAGEQFF. The CDR3 nucleotides are TGTGCCAGCAGCCCAGGGGCGGGTGAGCAGTTCTTC.